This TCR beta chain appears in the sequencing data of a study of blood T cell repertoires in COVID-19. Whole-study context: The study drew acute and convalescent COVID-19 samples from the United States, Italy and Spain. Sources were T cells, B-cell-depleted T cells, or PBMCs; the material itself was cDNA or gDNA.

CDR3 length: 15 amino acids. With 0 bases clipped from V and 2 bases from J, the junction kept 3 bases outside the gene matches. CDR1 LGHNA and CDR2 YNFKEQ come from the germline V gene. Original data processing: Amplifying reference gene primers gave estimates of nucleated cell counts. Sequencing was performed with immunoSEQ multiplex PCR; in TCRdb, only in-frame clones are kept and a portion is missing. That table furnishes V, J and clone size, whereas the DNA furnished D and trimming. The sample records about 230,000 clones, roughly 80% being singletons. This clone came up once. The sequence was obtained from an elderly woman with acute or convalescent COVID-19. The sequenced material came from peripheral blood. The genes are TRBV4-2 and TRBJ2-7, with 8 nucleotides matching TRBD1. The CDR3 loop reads CASSQEGQGPYEQYF. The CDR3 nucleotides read TGTGCCAGCAGCCAAGAAGGACAGGGTCCCTACGAGCAGTACTTC.